The following is a T cell receptor beta chain sequence with its context. This clonotype was seen a few times. Its antigen is still unknown. Per-base quality was not reported, and no clone a single base away is much larger than it. These data come from a study of response to subunit inactivated influenza vaccine listed by TCRdb under 2018. The study in broad terms: The study used deep quantitative T cell receptor repertoire profiling to track responses to a trivalent subunit inactivated influenza vaccine.

The germline V gene (reference sequence) yields DFQATT for CDR1 and SNEGSKA for CDR2. Trimming at the junction amounts to 5 bases on V and 4 bases on J, and the germline ends lie 9 bases apart. The CDR3 sequence holds 12 residues, the cysteine and phenylalanine included. Only the CDR3 portion is preserved as DNA: 36 bases, with reading frame beginning at the first base. Study-level results and caveats: The authors suggested that each seasonal influenza vaccination may recruit only a limited number of new T cells.

The library was made by RT-PCR. Instrument used: Illumina HiSeq 2500. TCRdb trimmed public reads at Q25 via fastp, called clones via MiXCR and kept in-frame beta chains. When rows share a CDR3 protein, they turn into one entry using the most common DNA and genes. The sample data list roughly 670,000 distinct CDR3 sequences, and 12% to 15% of these were observed just once. The ten top clones hold around 7.6% of the sample. This specimen consisted of PBMCs from blood, obtained approximately 15 days before vaccination. The V gene is TRBV20-1 and the J gene is TRBJ1-5; the D gene cannot be named for sure. The origin of this receptor is a man in his fifties who received an inactivated influenza vaccine. Donor details come from another sample of the same person, matched by shared clones. CDR3 reads: CSALGYNQPQHF. The DNA sequence is given as TGCAGTGCTCTCGGTTATAATCAGCCCCAGCATTTT.